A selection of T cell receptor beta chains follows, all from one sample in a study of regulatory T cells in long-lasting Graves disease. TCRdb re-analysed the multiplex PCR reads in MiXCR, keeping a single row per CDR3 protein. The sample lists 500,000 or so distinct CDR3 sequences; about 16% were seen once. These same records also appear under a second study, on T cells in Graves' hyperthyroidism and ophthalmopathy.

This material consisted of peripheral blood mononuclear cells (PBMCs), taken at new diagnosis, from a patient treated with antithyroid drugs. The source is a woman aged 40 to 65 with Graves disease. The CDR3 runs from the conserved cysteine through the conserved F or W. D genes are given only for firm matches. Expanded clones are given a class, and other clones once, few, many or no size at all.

cdr3_nt: TGTGCCAGCAGCTTAGCCGGAGGCGGGGGAGACGAGCAGTACTTC; cdr3_aa: CASSLAGGGGDEQYF; clone_size: many; j_call: TRBJ2-7; d_call: TRBD2; v_call: TRBV7-6
cdr3_nt: TGTGCCAGCAGTTACTCGAACAGAAATGAGCAGTTCTTC; cdr3_aa: CASSYSNRNEQFF; clone_size: once; j_call: TRBJ2-1; d_call: NA; v_call: TRBV6-5
cdr3_nt: TGTGCCAGCAGTTGGGACAGGGAGTTTTACGAGCAGTACTTC; cdr3_aa: CASSWDREFYEQYF; clone_size: many; j_call: TRBJ2-7; d_call: TRBD1; v_call: TRBV12-3/TRBV12-4
cdr3_nt: TGTGCCAGCAGCCGTGGGGAGGGGATAAGCACAGATACGCAGTATTTT; cdr3_aa: CASSRGEGISTDTQYF; clone_size: few; j_call: TRBJ2-3; d_call: TRBD2; v_call: TRBV28
cdr3_nt: TGTGCCAGCAGTTACTCAGAGCGGGAGAGACGGTCCTTC; cdr3_aa: CASSYSERERRSF; clone_size: NA; j_call: TRBJ2-1; d_call: TRBD2; v_call: TRBV6-2/TRBV6-3
cdr3_nt: TGTGCCAGCAGTCCCGTCGACAGGGATGGTCTCTATGGCTACACCTTC; cdr3_aa: CASSPVDRDGLYGYTF; clone_size: many; j_call: TRBJ1-2; d_call: TRBD1; v_call: TRBV6-1
cdr3_nt: TGTGCCAGCAGTTACGGGGCGGGACTAGCGGACAATGAGCAGTTCTTC; cdr3_aa: CASSYGAGLADNEQFF; clone_size: NA; j_call: TRBJ2-1; d_call: TRBD2; v_call: TRBV6-9
cdr3_nt: TGCGCCAGCTGCCACGATCCAGGCAATCAGCCCCAGCATTTT; cdr3_aa: CASCHDPGNQPQHF; clone_size: NA; j_call: TRBJ1-5; d_call: NA; v_call: TRBV5-1
cdr3_nt: TGCGCCAGCAGCCAAGATCGGGTTCCAGATACGCAGTATTTT; cdr3_aa: CASSQDRVPDTQYF; clone_size: few; j_call: TRBJ2-3; d_call: NA; v_call: TRBV4-1
cdr3_nt: TGTGCCAGCAGCCAAGAGGGGGGGGGCAGACTGAGCATTCAGTACTTC; cdr3_aa: CASSQEGGGRLSIQYF; clone_size: many; j_call: TRBJ2-4; d_call: NA; v_call: TRBV3-1
cdr3_nt: TGTGCCTGGGGACACACCTACGAGCAGTACTTC; cdr3_aa: CAWGHTYEQYF; clone_size: many; j_call: TRBJ2-7; d_call: NA; v_call: TRBV30
cdr3_nt: TGCGCCAGCAGTGAATTGGTACTAGCGGGGAACAATGAGCAGTTCTTC; cdr3_aa: CASSELVLAGNNEQFF; clone_size: few; j_call: TRBJ2-1; d_call: TRBD2; v_call: TRBV10-1
cdr3_nt: TGTGCCTGGGCCCCTCAGGGGGGTTTCCAAGAGACCCAGTACTTC; cdr3_aa: CAWAPQGGFQETQYF; clone_size: few; j_call: TRBJ2-5; d_call: NA; v_call: TRBV30
cdr3_nt: TGTGCCAGCAGTTACACATACAGGGGCAGGGACACTGAAGCTTTCTTT; cdr3_aa: CASSYTYRGRDTEAFF; clone_size: many; j_call: TRBJ1-1; d_call: TRBD1; v_call: TRBV6-5
cdr3_nt: TGCAGTGCTAGCGGGACAGATAGCAATCAGCCCCAGCATTTT; cdr3_aa: CSASGTDSNQPQHF; clone_size: few; j_call: TRBJ1-5; d_call: TRBD1; v_call: TRBV20-1
cdr3_nt: TGTGCCAGCACCCTCCAAGGGGACCCCTCTGGGGCCAACGTCCTGACTTTC; cdr3_aa: CASTLQGDPSGANVLTF; clone_size: few; j_call: TRBJ2-6; d_call: NA; v_call: TRBV11-2
cdr3_nt: TGTGCCAGCAGCTTAAACCCCCGGGACTTCGACAATGAGCAGTTCTTC; cdr3_aa: CASSLNPRDFDNEQFF; clone_size: few; j_call: TRBJ2-1; d_call: NA; v_call: TRBV7-2
cdr3_nt: TGTGCCACCACTACAGGGGACACCGGGGAGCTGTTTTTT; cdr3_aa: CATTTGDTGELFF; clone_size: NA; j_call: TRBJ2-2; d_call: TRBD1; v_call: TRBV15